A single sample is the source of the 20 T cell receptor beta chains below, sequenced in a study of T cell responses to AZD1222 COVID-19 vaccine. Method: immunoSEQ multiplex PCR; TCRdb's copy keeps in-frame clones and lacks some. This sample carries roughly 90,000 clones, 80% to 90% of them seen once, and the ten largest clones take 2.5%. Sequenced here: peripheral blood, sampled 28 days after the second AZD1222 dose. Every receptor here comes from an adult who received the AZD1222 COVID-19 vaccine.

The chain couples TRBV23-1 to TRBJ2-7; 9 nucleotides agree with TRBD1. TRBV23-1 is an open reading frame whose function is uncertain. The CDR3 totals 16 residues. V dropped 6 bases and J dropped 5; count of bases not matched to a gene: 14. The CDR3 nucleotides are TGCGCCAGCAGATTGGGTAGAGGGACAGGGAAAAACGAGCAGTACTTC. This sequence encodes CASRLGRGTGKNEQYF.

This sequence joins TRBV4-2 and TRBJ1-6; D gene unclear. The V and J ends lost 0 bases and 8 bases respectively, with 14 bases between them. Germline loops: CDR1 LGHNA, CDR2 YNFKEQ. This CDR3 has 16 residues. The CDR3, as DNA: TGTGCCAGCAGCCAAGATTTGAGCGTCTGGGATTCACCCCTCCACTTT. Protein sequence: CASSQDLSVWDSPLHF.

The sample holds one count of this clone. This chain uses TRBV5-1 with TRBJ2-1; 9 positions match TRBD1. Germline CDR1 SGHRS, CDR2 YFSETQ. The CDR3 is 16 amino acids. The V gene end was trimmed by 4 bases and the J gene end by 4 bases; junction bases not matched to a gene: 9. The CDR3 loop is CASSATTGGAYNEQFF. The CDR3 DNA follows: TGCGCCAGCAGCGCAACAACAGGGGGCGCTTACAATGAGCAGTTCTTC.

The chain couples TRBV3-1 (or the pseudogene TRBV3-2) to TRBJ2-2, with 8 bases identical to TRBD1. V dropped 6 bases and J dropped 6; count of bases not matched to a gene: 9. The CDR3 totals 15 residues. Per the germline V gene, CDR1 is LGHDT and CDR2 is YNNKEL (reference sequence). The CDR3 DNA follows: TGTGCCAGCAGTCAAACAGGGGGTGGACCCGGGGAGCTGTTTTTT. Protein: CASSQTGGGPGELFF.

The chain employs TRBV27 and TRBJ1-1, with a weak D call TRBD1 (5 bases). The CDR3 covers 16 residues. V lost 6 bases to trimming and J lost 0 bases, with 17 bases between them. Germline V CDR1 and CDR2: MNHEY, SMNVEV (reference sequence). The CDR3 loop reads CASRKTAIDMNTEAFF. DNA of the CDR3: TGTGCCAGCAGGAAGACAGCGATTGACATGAACACTGAAGCTTTCTTT.

The chain carries TRBV7-9 and TRBJ2-1; D is unresolved. V was cut by 2 bases and J by 6 bases, with 5 bases left in between. CDR1 and CDR2 from the germline V gene are SEHNR and FQNEAQ (reference sequence). This CDR3 is 12 amino acids long. For the CDR3, the DNA is TGTGCCAGCAGCTTAAACCTCAATGAGCAGTTCTTC. The encoded protein is CASSLNLNEQFF. The full variable domain, in which reference TRBV7-9 and TRBJ2-1 provide the parts outside the CDR3, is DTGVSQNPRHKITKRGQNVTFRCDPISEHNRLYWYRQTLGQGPEFLTYFQNEAQLEKSRLLSDRFSAERPKGSFSTLEIQRTEQGDSAMYLCASSLNLNEQFFGPGTRLTVL.

This sequence joins TRBV10-2 and TRBJ2-2; D is perhaps TRBD1 (5 bases). This CDR3 region has 15 residues. Germline CDR1 is WSHSY and CDR2 is SAAADI. V lost 2 bases to trimming and J lost 1 base, with 8 bases between them. For the CDR3, the DNA is TGCGCCAGCAGTGAGGGACAATTGAACACCGGGGAGCTGTTTTTT. Translating gives CASSEGQLNTGELFF.

This chain links TRBV7-8 with TRBJ2-7; 7 positions agree with TRBD1. Per the germline V gene, CDR1 is SGHVS and CDR2 is FQNEAQ. J gave up 4 bases and V 1 base, and 10 bases lay outside the gene matches. CDR3 length: 16 residues. The CDR3 nucleotides are TGTGCCAGCAGCTTAGGCGGCCGGGACAGTCGGTACGAGCAGTACTTC. Its translation is CASSLGGRDSRYEQYF.

The chain couples TRBV5-6 to TRBJ1-1; TRBD1 is a possible D gene (6 bases). Trimming left V 5 bases short and J 1 base short, with 18 bases between. The CDR3 consists of 16 residues. Germline V CDR1 and CDR2: SGHDT, YYEEEE. CDR3 sequence (DNA): TGTGCCAGCAGTCTAAGTCCCCGGGGGGCGAACACTGAAGCTTTCTTT. It encodes CASSLSPRGANTEAFF.

This clone was recorded only once. The chain recombines TRBV13 with TRBJ2-7; 11 positions match TRBD2. The junction had 13 bases not matched to a gene; V was cut back by 7 bases and J by 5 bases. The CDR3 runs 16 residues. Germline V gene lookup returns CDR1 PRHDT and CDR2 FYEKMQ (reference sequence). CDR3 coding DNA: TGTGCCAGCACCATGACTAGCGGGACCCAGTTGAACGAGCAGTACTTC. Residues: CASTMTSGTQLNEQYF.

J is TRBJ1-2 and V is TRBV19; perhaps TRBD1 as D (5 bases). V lost 2 bases and J lost 5, with 15 bases in between. This CDR3 comprises 15 residues. Germline V lookup: CDR1 LNHDA, CDR2 SQIVND (reference sequence). The CDR3 sequence: CASSIRGAVEYGYTF. In DNA form, the CDR3 reads TGTGCCAGTAGTATACGTGGGGCAGTGGAATATGGCTACACCTTC.

The rearrangement links TRBV6-5 to TRBJ2-1; D call uncertain. The V gene lost 8 bases and the J gene lost 4 bases, with 6 bases spanning the gap. The CDR3 extends over 11 amino acids. The germline V gene encodes CDR1 MNHEY and CDR2 SVGAGI. The CDR3 region is CASPLYNEQFF. The CDR3 bases are TGTGCCAGCCCCCTATACAATGAGCAGTTCTTC.

V and J are TRBV3-1 (or the pseudogene TRBV3-2) and TRBJ2-3, with D possibly TRBD2 on 7 matching bases. The length of the CDR3 is 18 residues. Germline-derived CDR1 and CDR2 are LGHDT and YNNKEL (reference sequence). The ends were cut back, 4 bases at V and 9 bases at J, with 29 bases in the middle. CDR3 sequence reads: CASSPRLTGGLLVATQYF. CDR3 in DNA: TGTGCCAGCAGCCCCCGCTTAACGGGGGGCCTCCTCGTGGCCACGCAGTATTTT.

V is TRBV20-1 and J is TRBJ2-7, with D possibly being TRBD2 (7 bases). Deletions cut 3 bases from V and 4 bases from J, with 19 bases between. The germline CDR1 and CDR2 sequences are DFQATT and SNEGSKA (reference sequence). The CDR3 consists of 15 residues. DNA for the CDR3: TGCAGTGCTAGTAAGGGGGAGGGCGTTTTTTACGAGCAGTACTTC. This sequence encodes CSASKGEGVFYEQYF.

This chain links TRBV19 with TRBJ1-2; tentatively, D is TRBD1 (6 bases). CDR1 LNHDA and CDR2 SQIVND come from the germline V gene (reference sequence). V dropped 7 bases and J dropped 5 bases, with 14 bases sitting between them. This CDR3 has 13 amino acids. The CDR3 loop reads CASKQGHHYGYTF. CDR3 bases: TGTGCCAGTAAACAGGGCCACCATTATGGCTACACCTTC.

This clone came up once. The chain has TRBV12-3 or TRBV12-4 and TRBJ2-1; D uncertain. Trimming cost V 8 bases and J 3 bases, with 2 bases left between them. The CDR3 runs 10 residues. CDR3 in amino acids: CASGYNEQFF. CDR3 sequence (DNA): TGTGCCAGCGGCTACAATGAGCAGTTCTTC.

Judged by abundance, this clone is large. This sequence joins TRBV5-1 and TRBJ2-7; 9 positions agree with TRBD1. J was trimmed by 7 bases and V by 1 base; bases with no gene match: 12. The germline V gene has CDR1 SGHRS and CDR2 YFSETQ. The CDR3 runs 16 residues. Written as DNA, the CDR3 is TGCGCCAGCAGCTTGTTGGTGGACAGGGGAGTGGGAGAGCAGTACTTC. This translates into CASSLLVDRGVGEQYF.

The chain has TRBV5-1 and TRBJ1-1; D gene uncertain. V lost 8 bases, J lost 1 base, and 12 bases lay in between. The CDR3 contains 13 residues. Germline values: CDR1 SGHRS, CDR2 YFSETQ. The CDR3, as DNA: TGCGCCAGTAAAATGCAGGAGAACACTGAAGCTTTCTTT. It codes for CASKMQENTEAFF.

This chain joins TRBV2 and TRBJ1-4, with 9 bases aligning to TRBD1. This CDR3 comprises 16 residues. In germline, CDR1 is SNHLY, CDR2 FYNNEI. Unmatched junction bases numbered 7, after V lost 5 bases and J lost 3 bases. CDR3 sequence (DNA): TGTGCCAGCAGTTCCACAGGGGGCATCGCTAATGAAAAACTGTTTTTT. Its translation: CASSSTGGIANEKLFF.

CDR3: CASSAREDISYNSPLHF. DNA for the CDR3: TGTGCCAGCAGCGCCCGAGAGGATATCTCCTATAATTCACCCCTCCACTTT. The chain is built from TRBV21-1 and TRBJ1-6. TRBV21-1 is noted as a pseudogene. The CDR3 has 17 amino acids.